Listed here is a single T cell receptor (beta chain). Its matching antigen is unknown. Selected positively for CCR7 and CD45RO-negative, naive CD8 cells excluded terminally differentiated effector memory CD45RA+ cells. This specimen comes from a study of shared clonotypes between healthy human individuals. Study results and caveats: A generally larger estimated richness was seen in naive subsets than in memory subsets. Some naive CD4 clonotypes, around 5%, turned up in common across four donors.

Produced via immunoSEQ multiplex PCR; TCRdb's table is partial and in-frame only. This sample has nearly 600,000 clones, with 95% found just once. The TCR comes from a woman younger than 45 in good health. Specimen: naive CD8+ T cells sorted from blood.

CDR3 DNA sequence: TGTGCCAGCAGTTTACGGGGCGGGGAGCTGTTTTTT. Protein product: CASSLRGGELFF. J is TRBJ2-2 and V is TRBV27, with TRBD2 as a possible D gene (5 bases). Germline CDR1 is MNHEY and CDR2 is SMNVEV (reference sequence). This CDR3 region has 12 residues. V gave up 2 bases and J gave up 7 bases, with 5 bases separating them.